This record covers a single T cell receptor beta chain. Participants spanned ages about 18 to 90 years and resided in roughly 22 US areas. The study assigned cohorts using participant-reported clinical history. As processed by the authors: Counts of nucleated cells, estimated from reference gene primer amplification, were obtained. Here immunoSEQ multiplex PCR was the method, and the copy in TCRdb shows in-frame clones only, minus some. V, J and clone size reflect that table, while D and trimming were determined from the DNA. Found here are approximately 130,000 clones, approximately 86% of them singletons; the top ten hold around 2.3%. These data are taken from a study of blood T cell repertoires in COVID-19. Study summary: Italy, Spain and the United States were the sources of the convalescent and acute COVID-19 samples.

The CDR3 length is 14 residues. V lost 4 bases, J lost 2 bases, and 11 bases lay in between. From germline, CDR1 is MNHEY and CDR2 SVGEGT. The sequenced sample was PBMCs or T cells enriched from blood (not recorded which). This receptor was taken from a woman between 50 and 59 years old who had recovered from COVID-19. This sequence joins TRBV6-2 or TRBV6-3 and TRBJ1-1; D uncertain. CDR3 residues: CASSLVAANTEAFF. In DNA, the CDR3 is TGTGCCAGCAGTTTGGTGGCCGCTAACACTGAAGCTTTCTTT.